This T cell receptor beta chain comes out of a study of beta chain features in type 1 diabetes. Isolated RNA was reverse transcribed in full, so expressed TCRB transcripts were sequenced. Repertoires were generated with immunoSEQ multiplex PCR, while TCRdb's copy carries only in-frame clones and drops some. The table records a few hundred thousand clones, around 15% of them present only once. This clone was recorded a few times. The sample taken for sequencing was central memory CD4+ T cells from blood. The clonotype originates from a man younger than 40 in good health.

The CDR3 region has the DNA TGTGCCAGCAGTCCCAGGGGTGACATTCAGTACTTC. Translation: CASSPRGDIQYF. The V call is TRBV6-4, the J call TRBJ2-4, with D possibly being TRBD1 (6 bases). This CDR3 is 12 amino acids long. Trimming left V 5 bases short and J 8 bases short, with 10 bases between. Germline V gene lookup returns CDR1 MRHNA and CDR2 SNTAGT.